The 22 T cell receptor beta chains below all came from one sample that was sequenced in a study of blood T cell repertoires in COVID-19. Data came from immunoSEQ multiplex PCR; TCRdb stores just in-frame clones and leaves some out. Counted here are roughly 440,000 clones, about 91% occurring once; the ten biggest clones make up roughly 13%. The material sequenced was peripheral blood. These receptors were collected from a woman in her fifties or sixties with COVID-19, enrolled during active disease.

The V and J genes are TRBV11-2 and TRBJ1-1; tentatively, D is TRBD1 (5 bases). The V end lost 2 bases, the J end lost 3 bases, and 13 bases lay between the germline ends. The germline V gene encodes CDR1 SGHAT and CDR2 FQNNGV. The CDR3 has 15 amino acids. The CDR3 DNA reads TGTGCCAGCAGCTTACGTGGCAGGGTGGACACTGAAGCTTTCTTT. Residues: CASSLRGRVDTEAFF.

The chain uses TRBV19 and TRBJ1-4; 7 bases line up with TRBD1. Trimming took 6 bases from V and 5 from J; bases not matched to a gene: 6. The CDR3 has 14 residues. The germline CDR1 and CDR2 sequences are LNHDA and SQIVND (reference sequence). This CDR3 is CASRQGSRNEKLFF. CDR3 bases: TGTGCCAGTAGACAGGGGAGTCGGAATGAAAAACTGTTTTTT.

J is TRBJ2-1 and V is TRBV2, with 9 positions matching TRBD2. The CDR3 extends over 15 amino acids. The germline gives CDR1 SNHLY, CDR2 FYNNEI. V shed 1 base and J 6 bases; nucleotides not matched to a gene: 4. The CDR3 nucleotides read TGTGCCAGCAGTGAAGTACCAGCGGGGGGCAATGAGCAGTTCTTC. Amino acid sequence: CASSEVPAGGNEQFF.

As regards this clone: Other DNA sequences in this sample translate to the same CDR3. The rearrangement uses TRBV7-9 and TRBJ2-2; no clear D gene. The CDR3 loop spans 13 amino acids. Trimming took 2 bases from V and 1 from J, leaving 2 bases between them. The germline CDR1 and CDR2 sequences are SEHNR and FQNEAQ (reference sequence). Written as DNA, the CDR3 is TGTGCCAGCAGCTTACTGAACACCGGGGAGCTGTTTTTT. This translates into CASSLLNTGELFF.

J is TRBJ2-7 and V is TRBV3-1 (or the pseudogene TRBV3-2); tentatively, D is TRBD2 (5 bases). The germline CDR1 and CDR2 sequences are LGHDT and YNNKEL (reference sequence). This CDR3 contains 14 residues. The V end lost 0 bases, the J end lost 3 bases, and 9 bases lay between the germline ends. In nucleotides, the CDR3 is TGTGCCAGCAGCCAAGATACTGCGGGCTACGAGCAGTACTTC. It encodes CASSQDTAGYEQYF.

The J gene is TRBJ1-3, the V gene TRBV11-2; D may be TRBD1 (5 bases). The CDR3 has 17 amino acids. Germline lookup yields CDR1 SGHAT and CDR2 FQNNGV. V was trimmed by 2 bases and J by 0 bases, leaving 14 bases between them. The CDR3 reads CASSLNPAGGSGNTIYF. The CDR3 region has the DNA TGTGCCAGCAGCTTAAATCCGGCCGGGGGCTCTGGAAACACCATATATTTT.

The CDR3 here is CASSRTLTGPGNTIYF. The CDR3 DNA sequence: TGTGCCAGCAGTCGAACACTTACAGGGCCTGGAAACACCATATATTTT. V gene TRBV6-6 combines with J gene TRBJ1-3, with a tentative D call TRBD1 (6 bases). The CDR3 length is 16 residues. Germline CDR1 MNHNY, CDR2 SVGAGI (reference sequence). Trimming removed 5 bases from V and 2 bases from J, with 16 bases in between.

The chain employs TRBV19 and TRBJ1-1; 7 nucleotides line up with TRBD1. Germline V gene sequence: CDR1 LNHDA, CDR2 SQIVND (reference sequence). The V segment lost 2 bases and the J segment 3 bases; nucleotides outside the gene matches: 9. This CDR3 region has 16 residues. The CDR3 loop reads CASSIQRGHGDTEAFF. CDR3 nucleotides: TGTGCCAGTAGTATACAAAGGGGGCACGGGGACACTGAAGCTTTCTTT.

This chain links TRBV30 with TRBJ1-2, with 9 bases that match TRBD1. This CDR3 region has 13 residues. Germline CDR1 is GTSNPN and CDR2 is SVGIG (reference sequence). CDR3: CASVGTGRHGYTF. The CDR3 coding sequence is TGTGCGTCAGTCGGGACAGGGCGGCATGGCTACACCTTC.

The chain has TRBV19 and TRBJ2-1; 9 bases match TRBD1. J was trimmed by 12 bases and V by 3 bases; bases with no gene match: 9. This CDR3 has 14 amino acids. Per germline, CDR1 LNHDA and CDR2 SQIVND (reference sequence). Here the CDR3 DNA reads TGTGCCAGTAGTATGGGCCGGGACAGGGATTGGCAGTTCTTC. Amino acid sequence: CASSMGRDRDWQFF. Complete variable domain (other parts from reference TRBV19 and TRBJ2-1): DGGITQSPKYLFRKEGQNVTLSCEQNLNHDAMYWYRQDPGQGLRLIYYSQIVNDFQKGDIAEGYSVSREKKESFPLTVTSAQKNPTAFYLCASSMGRDRDWQFFGPGTRLTVL.

This clone has ten or more counts. The chain joins TRBV20-1 to TRBJ1-1; D gene unclear. From germline, CDR1 is DFQATT and CDR2 SNEGSKA (reference sequence). Trimming stripped 3 bases from V and 4 bases from J, with 12 bases between. CDR3 length equals 13 residues. As DNA, the CDR3 is TGCAGTGCTAGTGTCCAAGAGGGCACTGAAGCTTTCTTT. This codes for CSASVQEGTEAFF.

The chain couples TRBV2 to TRBJ1-2, with a tentative D call TRBD1 (6 bases). This CDR3 is 19 amino acids long. Germline-derived CDR1 and CDR2 are SNHLY and FYNNEI. Trimming left V 6 bases short and J 5 bases short, with 31 bases between. The CDR3, as DNA: TGTGCCAGCAGAGGGACACAGAGCTTTCCGAGAGGGGCTTTATATGGCTACACCTTC. Encoded protein: CASRGTQSFPRGALYGYTF.

The chain recombines TRBV3-1 (or the pseudogene TRBV3-2) with TRBJ2-1, with 8 bases that match TRBD2. The CDR3 runs 14 residues. In germline, CDR1 is LGHDT, CDR2 YNNKEL (reference sequence). V lost 4 bases to trimming and J lost 5 bases; unmatched junction nucleotides: 4. CDR3 sequence reads: CASSLLAGNNEQFF. In DNA form, the CDR3 reads TGTGCCAGCAGCCTTCTAGCGGGTAACAATGAGCAGTTCTTC.

V is TRBV27 and J is TRBJ2-7, with a tentative D call TRBD2 (7 bases). The CDR3 has 12 amino acids. Germline CDR1 is MNHEY and CDR2 is SMNVEV (reference sequence). The germline V and J ends were trimmed by 6 bases and 11 bases, with 17 bases remaining between them. DNA for the CDR3: TGTGCCAGCAGACCGGGGGGCAGGGAGGAGTACTTC. It specifies CASRPGGREEYF.

The chain carries TRBV5-1 and TRBJ2-7; 7 positions match TRBD2. This CDR3 is 16 amino acids long. Per the germline V gene, CDR1 is SGHRS and CDR2 is YFSETQ. V dropped 0 bases and J dropped 2; count of bases not matched to a gene: 8. In DNA form, the CDR3 reads TGCGCCAGCAGCTTGGAGGGAGGGCAGGGACCCTACGAGCAGTACTTC. This sequence encodes CASSLEGGQGPYEQYF.

The table lists this clone with a count of one. V usage is TRBV5-1 and J usage is TRBJ2-7, with TRBD1 identical over 8 bases. Germline CDR1 is SGHRS and CDR2 is YFSETQ. The CDR3 is 14 amino acids. The V and J ends lost 2 bases and 2 bases, in that order; junction bases with no gene match: 3. The CDR3, as DNA: TGCGCCAGCAGCTTACTGACAGGGGCCTACGAGCAGTACTTC. This gives the protein CASSLLTGAYEQYF.

The chain is built from TRBV6-5 and TRBJ1-2; 9 nucleotides line up with TRBD1. Germline values: CDR1 MNHEY, CDR2 SVGAGI. With V trimmed by 5 bases and J by 8 bases, 12 bases remained unmatched. The CDR3 is made up of 15 amino acids. The DNA for the CDR3 is TGTGCCAGCAGTAGGTCCCGGGACAGGGTTAACGGCTACACCTTC. Translating gives CASSRSRDRVNGYTF.

The table lists this clone with a count of one. V gene TRBV11-2 combines with J gene TRBJ2-5, with 8 bases aligning to TRBD1. This CDR3 contains 14 residues. Per germline, CDR1 SGHAT and CDR2 FQNNGV. J was trimmed by 2 bases and V by 4 bases; bases with no gene match: 3. The CDR3 DNA is TGTGCCAGCAGCTCCCGACAGGGGCAAGAGACCCAGTACTTC. This translates into CASSSRQGQETQYF.

The chain joins TRBV28 to TRBJ1-4; a possible D gene is TRBD1 (6 bases). This CDR3 spans 15 amino acids. With 7 bases removed from V and 6 bases from J, the gap between germline ends came to 18 bases. The germline V gene encodes CDR1 MDHEN and CDR2 SYDVKM. CDR3 bases: TGTGCCAGCAAAGGGGCGGGAGGGGGTTATGAAAAACTGTTTTTT. It yields the protein CASKGAGGGYEKLFF.

This chain links TRBV19 with TRBJ2-5, with D uncertain. Germline V gives CDR1 LNHDA, CDR2 SQIVND (reference sequence). The CDR3 loop spans 12 amino acids. Deletions cut 10 bases from V and 3 bases from J, with 12 bases between. The CDR3 sequence: CAIQRRKETQYF. DNA for the CDR3: TGTGCCATTCAAAGGAGAAAAGAGACCCAGTACTTC.

This chain joins TRBV3-1 (or the pseudogene TRBV3-2) and TRBJ2-2, with TRBD2 identical over 7 bases. The V segment lost 1 base and the J segment 2 bases; nucleotides outside the gene matches: 7. The CDR3 totals 17 residues. Germline lookup yields CDR1 LGHDT and CDR2 YNNKEL (reference sequence). The CDR3 region has the DNA TGTGCCAGCAGCCAAGTGTGGAGCGGGGATAACACCGGGGAGCTGTTTTTT. This codes for CASSQVWSGDNTGELFF.

On this clone itself: The same CDR3 can be traced to other DNA sequences in this sample. V and J are TRBV30 and TRBJ2-6; D perhaps matches TRBD2 (5 bases). This CDR3 has 15 amino acids. The germline V gene has CDR1 GTSNPN and CDR2 SVGIG (reference sequence). With 0 bases removed from V and 0 bases from J, the gap between germline ends came to 6 bases. CDR3 nucleotides: TGTGCCTGGAGTGTAGGAGGCTCTGGGGCCAACGTCCTGACTTTC. It yields the protein CAWSVGGSGANVLTF. Combining the CDR3 with reference TRBV30 and TRBJ2-6 gives the whole variable domain SQTIHQWPATLVQPVGSPLSLECTVEGTSNPNLYWYRQAAGRGLQLLFYSVGIGQISSEVPQNLSASRPQDRQFILSSKKLLLSDSGFYLCAWSVGGSGANVLTFGAGSRLTVL.